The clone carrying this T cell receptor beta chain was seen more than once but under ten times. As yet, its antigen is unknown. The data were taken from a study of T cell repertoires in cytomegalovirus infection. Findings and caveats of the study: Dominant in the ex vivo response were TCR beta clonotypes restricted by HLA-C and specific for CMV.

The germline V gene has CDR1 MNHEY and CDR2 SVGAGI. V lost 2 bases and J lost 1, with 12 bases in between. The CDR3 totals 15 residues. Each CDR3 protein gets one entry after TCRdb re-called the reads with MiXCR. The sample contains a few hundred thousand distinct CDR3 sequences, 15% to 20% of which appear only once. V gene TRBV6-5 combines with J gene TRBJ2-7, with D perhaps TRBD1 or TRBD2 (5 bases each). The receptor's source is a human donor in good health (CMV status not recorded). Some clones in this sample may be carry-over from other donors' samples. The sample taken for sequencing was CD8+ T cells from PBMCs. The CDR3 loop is CASSYDLRESYEQYF. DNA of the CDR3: TGTGCCAGCAGTTACGACCTCAGGGAGTCCTACGAGCAGTACTTC.